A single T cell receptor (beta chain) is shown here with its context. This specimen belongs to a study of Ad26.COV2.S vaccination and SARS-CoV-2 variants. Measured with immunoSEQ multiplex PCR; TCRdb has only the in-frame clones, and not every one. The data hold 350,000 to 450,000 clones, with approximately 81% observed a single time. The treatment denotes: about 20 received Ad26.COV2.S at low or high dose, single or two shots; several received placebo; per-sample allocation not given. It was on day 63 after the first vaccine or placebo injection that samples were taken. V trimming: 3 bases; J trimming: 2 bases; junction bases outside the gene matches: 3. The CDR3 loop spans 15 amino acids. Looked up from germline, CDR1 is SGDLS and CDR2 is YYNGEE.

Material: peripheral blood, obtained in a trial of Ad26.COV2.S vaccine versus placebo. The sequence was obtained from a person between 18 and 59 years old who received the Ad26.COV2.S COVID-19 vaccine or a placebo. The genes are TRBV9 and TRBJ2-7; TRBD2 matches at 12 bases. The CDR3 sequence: CASSATSGSTYEQYF. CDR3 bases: TGTGCCAGCAGCGCGACTAGCGGGAGCACCTACGAGCAGTACTTC.